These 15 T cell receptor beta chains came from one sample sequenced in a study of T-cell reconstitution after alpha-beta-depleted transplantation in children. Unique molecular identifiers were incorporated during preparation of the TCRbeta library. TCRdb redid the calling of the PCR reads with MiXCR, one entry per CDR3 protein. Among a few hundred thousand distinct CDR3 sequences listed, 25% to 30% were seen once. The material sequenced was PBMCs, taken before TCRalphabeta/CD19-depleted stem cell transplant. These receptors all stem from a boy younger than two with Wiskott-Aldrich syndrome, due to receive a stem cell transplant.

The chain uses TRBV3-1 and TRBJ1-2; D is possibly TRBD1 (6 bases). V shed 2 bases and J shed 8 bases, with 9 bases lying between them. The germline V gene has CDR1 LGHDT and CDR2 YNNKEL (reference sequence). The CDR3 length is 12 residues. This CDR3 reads CASSQLDRGYTF. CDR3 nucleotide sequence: TGTGCCAGCAGCCAACTCGACAGGGGCTACACCTTC.

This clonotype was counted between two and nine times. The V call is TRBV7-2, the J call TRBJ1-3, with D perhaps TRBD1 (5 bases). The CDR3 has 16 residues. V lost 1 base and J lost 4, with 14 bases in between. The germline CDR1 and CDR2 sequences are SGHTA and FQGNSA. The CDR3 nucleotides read TGTGCCAGCAGCTTAGTATCAGGGACGGTGGGAAACACCATATATTTT. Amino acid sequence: CASSLVSGTVGNTIYF.

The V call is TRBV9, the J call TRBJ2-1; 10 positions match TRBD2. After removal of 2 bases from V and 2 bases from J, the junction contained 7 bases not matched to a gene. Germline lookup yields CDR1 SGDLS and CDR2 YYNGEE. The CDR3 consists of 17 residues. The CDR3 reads CASSVNPTSGTYNEQFF. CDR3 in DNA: TGTGCCAGCAGCGTCAACCCTACTAGCGGGACCTACAATGAGCAGTTCTTC.

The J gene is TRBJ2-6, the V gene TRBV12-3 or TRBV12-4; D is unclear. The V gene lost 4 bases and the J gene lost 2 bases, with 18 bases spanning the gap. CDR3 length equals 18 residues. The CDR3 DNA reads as TGTGCCAGCAGTTCCGGGCCCCACATAGGTCCTGGGGCCAACGTCCTGACTTTC. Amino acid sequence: CASSSGPHIGPGANVLTF.

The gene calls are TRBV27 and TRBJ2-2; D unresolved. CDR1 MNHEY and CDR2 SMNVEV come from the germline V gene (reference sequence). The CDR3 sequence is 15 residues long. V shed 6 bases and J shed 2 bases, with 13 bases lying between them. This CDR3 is CASSPWHANTGELFF. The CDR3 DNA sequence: TGTGCCAGCAGCCCTTGGCACGCTAACACCGGGGAGCTGTTTTTT.

The CDR3 DNA follows: TGCGCCAGCAGCGACGGACAGGGGGGGTCCTACGAGCAGTACTTC. Its protein is CASSDGQGGSYEQYF. V and J are TRBV5-1 and TRBJ2-7; TRBD1 matches at 10 bases. Trimming took 4 bases from V and 1 from J; bases not matched to a gene: 5. Germline V gene lookup returns CDR1 SGHRS and CDR2 YFSETQ. The CDR3 extends over 15 amino acids.

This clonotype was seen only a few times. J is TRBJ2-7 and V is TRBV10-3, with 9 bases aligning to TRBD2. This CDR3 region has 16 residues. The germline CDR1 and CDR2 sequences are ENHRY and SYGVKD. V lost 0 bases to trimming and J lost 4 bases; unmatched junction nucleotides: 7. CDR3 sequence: CAISESTRGRAYEQYF. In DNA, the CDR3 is TGTGCCATCAGTGAGTCTACGCGCGGGAGGGCTTACGAGCAGTACTTC.

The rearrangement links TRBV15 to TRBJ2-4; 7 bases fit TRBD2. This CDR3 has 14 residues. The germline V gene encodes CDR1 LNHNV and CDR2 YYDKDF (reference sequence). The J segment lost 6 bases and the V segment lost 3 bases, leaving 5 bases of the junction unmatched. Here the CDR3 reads CATSSPGTTNIQYF. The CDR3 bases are TGTGCCACCAGCAGCCCCGGGACTACAAACATTCAGTACTTC.

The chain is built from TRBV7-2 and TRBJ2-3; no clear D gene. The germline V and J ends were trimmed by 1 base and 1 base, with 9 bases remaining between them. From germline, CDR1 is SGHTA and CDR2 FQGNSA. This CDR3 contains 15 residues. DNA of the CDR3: TGTGCCAGCAGCTTAGACACTACTGGCACAGATACGCAGTATTTT. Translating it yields CASSLDTTGTDTQYF.

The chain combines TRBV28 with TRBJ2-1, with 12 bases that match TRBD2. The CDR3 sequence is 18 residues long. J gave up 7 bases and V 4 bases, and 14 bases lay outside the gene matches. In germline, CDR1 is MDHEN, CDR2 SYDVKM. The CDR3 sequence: CASSSWTSGKIKENEQFF. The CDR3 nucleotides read TGTGCCAGCAGTTCATGGACTAGCGGGAAGATTAAAGAGAATGAGCAGTTCTTC.

CDR3 region: CSADDRANEQFF. CDR3 nucleotide sequence: TGCAGTGCCGATGACAGGGCCAATGAGCAGTTCTTC. This chain links TRBV20-1 with TRBJ2-1; TRBD1 aligns across 7 bases. Germline values: CDR1 DFQATT, CDR2 SNEGSKA (reference sequence). There are 12 residues in the CDR3. With 6 bases clipped from V and 6 bases from J, the junction kept 5 bases outside the gene matches.

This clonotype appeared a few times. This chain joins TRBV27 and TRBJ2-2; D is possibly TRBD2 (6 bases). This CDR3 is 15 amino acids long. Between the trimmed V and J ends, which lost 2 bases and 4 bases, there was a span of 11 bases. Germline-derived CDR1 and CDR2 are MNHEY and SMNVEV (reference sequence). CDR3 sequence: CASSLRGLLTGELFF. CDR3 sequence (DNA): TGTGCCAGCAGTTTAAGGGGACTTCTCACCGGGGAGCTGTTTTTT.

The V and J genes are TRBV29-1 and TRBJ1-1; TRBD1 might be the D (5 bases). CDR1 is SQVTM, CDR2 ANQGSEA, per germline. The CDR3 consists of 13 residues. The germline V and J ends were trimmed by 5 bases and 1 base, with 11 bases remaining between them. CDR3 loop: CSVSGGGNTEAFF. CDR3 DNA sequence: TGCAGCGTTTCGGGGGGTGGGAACACTGAAGCTTTCTTT.

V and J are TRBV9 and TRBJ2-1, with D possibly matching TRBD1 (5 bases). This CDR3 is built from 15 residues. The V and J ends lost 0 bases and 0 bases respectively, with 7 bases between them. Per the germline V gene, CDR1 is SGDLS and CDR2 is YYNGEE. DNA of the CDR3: TGTGCCAGCAGCGTAGAGCAGGGCTCCTACAATGAGCAGTTCTTC. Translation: CASSVEQGSYNEQFF.

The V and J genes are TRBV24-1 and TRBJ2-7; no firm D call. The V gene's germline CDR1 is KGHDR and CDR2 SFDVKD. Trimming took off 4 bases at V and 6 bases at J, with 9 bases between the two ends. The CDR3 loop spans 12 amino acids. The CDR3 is CATSDKVGEQYF. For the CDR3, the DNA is TGTGCCACCAGTGACAAGGTTGGCGAGCAGTACTTC.